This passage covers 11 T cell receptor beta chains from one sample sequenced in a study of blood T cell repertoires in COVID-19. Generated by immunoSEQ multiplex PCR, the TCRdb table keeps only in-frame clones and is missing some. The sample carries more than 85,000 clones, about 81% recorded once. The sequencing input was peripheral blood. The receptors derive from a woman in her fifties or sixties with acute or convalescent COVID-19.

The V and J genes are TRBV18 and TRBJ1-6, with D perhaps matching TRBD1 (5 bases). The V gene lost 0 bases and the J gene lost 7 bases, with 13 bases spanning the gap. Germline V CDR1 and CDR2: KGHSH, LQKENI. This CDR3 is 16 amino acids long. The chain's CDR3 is CASSPPKDGGNSPLHF. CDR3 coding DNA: TGTGCCAGCTCACCACCAAAAGATGGGGGGAATTCACCCCTCCACTTT.

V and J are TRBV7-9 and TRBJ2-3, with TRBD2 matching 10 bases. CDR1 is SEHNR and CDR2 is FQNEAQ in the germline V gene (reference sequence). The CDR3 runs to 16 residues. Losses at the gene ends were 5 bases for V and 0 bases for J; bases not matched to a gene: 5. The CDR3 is CASSQRTSGSTDTQYF. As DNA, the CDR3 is TGTGCCAGCAGCCAGAGGACTAGCGGTAGCACAGATACGCAGTATTTT. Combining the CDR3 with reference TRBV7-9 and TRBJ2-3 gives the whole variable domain DTGVSQNPRHKITKRGQNVTFRCDPISEHNRLYWYRQTLGQGPEFLTYFQNEAQLEKSRLLSDRFSAERPKGSFSTLEIQRTEQGDSAMYLCASSQRTSGSTDTQYFGPGTRLTVL.

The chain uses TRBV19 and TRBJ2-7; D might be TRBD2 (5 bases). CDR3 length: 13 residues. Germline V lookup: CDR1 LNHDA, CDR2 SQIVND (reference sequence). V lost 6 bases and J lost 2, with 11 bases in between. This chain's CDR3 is CASSTLGAYEQYF. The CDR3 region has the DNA TGTGCCAGTAGCACCCTCGGGGCCTACGAGCAGTACTTC.

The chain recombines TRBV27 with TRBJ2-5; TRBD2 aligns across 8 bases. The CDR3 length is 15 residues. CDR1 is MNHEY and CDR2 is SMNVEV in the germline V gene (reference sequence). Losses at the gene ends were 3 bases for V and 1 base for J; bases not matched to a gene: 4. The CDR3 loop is CASSFGAGAQETQYF. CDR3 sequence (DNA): TGTGCCAGCAGTTTTGGAGCGGGGGCCCAAGAGACCCAGTACTTC.

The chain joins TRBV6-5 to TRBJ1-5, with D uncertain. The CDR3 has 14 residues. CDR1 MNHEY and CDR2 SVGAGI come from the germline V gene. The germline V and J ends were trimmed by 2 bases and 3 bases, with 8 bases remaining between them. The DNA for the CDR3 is TGTGCCAGCAGTTACGACGGGTTCAATCAGCCCCAGCATTTT. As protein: CASSYDGFNQPQHF.

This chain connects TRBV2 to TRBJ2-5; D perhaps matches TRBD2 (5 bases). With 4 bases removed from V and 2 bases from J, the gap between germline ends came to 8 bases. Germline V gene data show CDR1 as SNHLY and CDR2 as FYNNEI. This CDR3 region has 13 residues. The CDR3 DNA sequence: TGTGCCAGCAGTGGGACTTATCAAGAGACCCAGTACTTC. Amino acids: CASSGTYQETQYF. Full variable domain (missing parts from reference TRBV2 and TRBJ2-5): EPEVTQTPSHQVTQMGQEVILRCVPISNHLYFYWYRQILGQKVEFLVSFYNNEISEKSEIFDDQFSVERPDGSNFTLKIRSTKLEDSAMYFCASSGTYQETQYFGPGTRLLVL.

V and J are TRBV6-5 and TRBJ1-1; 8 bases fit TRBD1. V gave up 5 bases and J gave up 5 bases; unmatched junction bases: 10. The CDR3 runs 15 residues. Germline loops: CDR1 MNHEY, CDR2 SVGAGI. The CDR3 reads CASSIRTGRSTEAFF. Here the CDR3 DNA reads TGTGCCAGCAGTATTCGGACAGGGAGGTCGACTGAAGCTTTCTTT.

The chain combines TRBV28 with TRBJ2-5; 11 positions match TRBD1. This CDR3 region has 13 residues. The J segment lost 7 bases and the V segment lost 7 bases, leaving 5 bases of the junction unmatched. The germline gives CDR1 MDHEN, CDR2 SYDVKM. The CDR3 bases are TGTGCCAGCACCGGGACAGGGGGAAGGACCCAGTACTTC. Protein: CASTGTGGRTQYF.

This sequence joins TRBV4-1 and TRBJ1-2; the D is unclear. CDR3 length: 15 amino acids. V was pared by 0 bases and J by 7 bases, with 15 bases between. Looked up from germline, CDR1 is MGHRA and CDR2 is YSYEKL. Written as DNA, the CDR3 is TGCGCCAGCAGCCAAGATTGGGCGGGTACGGGTGGCTACACCTTC. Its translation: CASSQDWAGTGGYTF.

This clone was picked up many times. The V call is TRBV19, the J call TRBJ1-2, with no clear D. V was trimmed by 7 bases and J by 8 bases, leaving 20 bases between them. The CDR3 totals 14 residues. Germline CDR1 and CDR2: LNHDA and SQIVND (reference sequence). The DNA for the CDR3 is TGTGCCAGTAAGGCAAGGCAGGCCGGTGGAGGCTACACCTTC. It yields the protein CASKARQAGGGYTF.

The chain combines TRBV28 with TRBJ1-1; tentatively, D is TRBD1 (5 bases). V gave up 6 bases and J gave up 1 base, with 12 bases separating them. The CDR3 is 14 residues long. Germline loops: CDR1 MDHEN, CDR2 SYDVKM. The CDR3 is CASRRPGGNTEAFF. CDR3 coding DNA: TGTGCCAGCAGGCGGCCGGGGGGGAACACTGAAGCTTTCTTT.